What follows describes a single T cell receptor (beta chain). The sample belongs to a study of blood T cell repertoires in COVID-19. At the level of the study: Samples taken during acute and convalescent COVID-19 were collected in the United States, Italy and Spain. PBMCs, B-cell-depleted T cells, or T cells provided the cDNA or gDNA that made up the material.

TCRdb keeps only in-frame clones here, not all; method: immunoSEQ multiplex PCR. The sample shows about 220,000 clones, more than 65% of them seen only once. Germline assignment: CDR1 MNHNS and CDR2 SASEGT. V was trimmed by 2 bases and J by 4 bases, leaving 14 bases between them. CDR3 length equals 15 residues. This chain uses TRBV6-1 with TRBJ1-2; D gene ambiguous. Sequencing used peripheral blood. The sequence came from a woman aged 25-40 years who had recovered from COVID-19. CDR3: CASSEKEGSLYGYTF. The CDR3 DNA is TGTGCCAGCAGTGAAAAGGAGGGCAGCCTCTATGGCTACACCTTC.